This T cell receptor beta chain was observed in a study of blood T cell repertoires in COVID-19. At the level of the study: Acute-phase and convalescent COVID-19 samples originated in the United States, Italy and Spain. Sources were T cells, B-cell-depleted T cells, or PBMCs; the material itself was cDNA or gDNA.

In the authors' methods: Estimation of nucleated cell counts relied on the amplification of reference gene primers. Sequencing used immunoSEQ multiplex PCR; TCRdb keeps in-frame clones, though not all of them. The V and J calls and the clone size are those of that table, but D and trimming were determined from the DNA. The sample holds roughly 100,000 clones, around nine tenths seen once. Germline V gene sequence: CDR1 LNHDA, CDR2 SQIVND (reference sequence). V shed 3 bases and J shed 3 bases, with 11 bases lying between them. The CDR3 loop spans 15 amino acids. The rearrangement links TRBV19 to TRBJ2-2, with a tentative D call TRBD2 (6 bases). This TCR was sampled from a middle-aged man with active or convalescent COVID-19. The sample taken for sequencing was peripheral blood. CDR3 in DNA: TGTGCCAGTAGTATTGGGGAGGAGTACACCGGGGAGCTGTTTTTT. Protein: CASSIGEEYTGELFF.